The 19 T cell receptor beta chains presented below share a single source sample, sequenced in a study of identical twins (dated by TCRdb to the mid-2010s). Libraries were constructed by 5' RACE. Sequenced on an Illumina HiSeq 2000. The raw public reads went through TCRdb reprocessing: fastp at Q25, MiXCR clone calling, in-frame beta chains kept. Rows are combined by CDR3 protein, so each entry shows the most common genes and DNA. The table for this sample lists more than 400,000 distinct CDR3 sequences; about 15% of them were counted only once. Around 0.4% of the sample lies in the top ten. The same sample was also studied in work on yellow fever vaccine responses in identical twins.

Material for sequencing was CD4+ T cells sorted from blood. The source is a woman between 18 and 30 years old in good health.

This clonotype was picked up a small number of times. This sequence joins TRBV28 and TRBJ2-4; tentatively, D is TRBD1 (5 bases). The CDR3 spans 16 residues. The germline CDR1 and CDR2 sequences are MDHEN and SYDVKM. The V end was cut by 5 bases, the J end by 1 base, with 15 bases between. In DNA, the CDR3 is TGTGCCAGCAGTCAGGGCCTAAACGTCGCCAAAAACATTCAGTACTTC. Protein: CASSQGLNVAKNIQYF.

This clonotype was counted ten times or more. The J gene is TRBJ2-3, the V gene TRBV11-2; no clear D gene. Germline CDR1 reads SGHAT; CDR2 reads FQNNGV. Trimming removed 2 bases at V and 0 bases at J, with 9 bases between. There are 15 residues in the CDR3. The CDR3 region is CASSLMPKSTDTQYF. CDR3 nucleotides: TGTGCCAGCAGCTTAATGCCGAAGAGCACAGATACGCAGTATTTT.

This clonotype was picked up a small number of times. V and J are TRBV20-1 and TRBJ2-3; perhaps TRBD2 as D (6 bases). CDR3 length: 14 residues. Trimming removed 0 bases from V and 3 bases from J, with 10 bases in between. Germline CDR1 is DFQATT and CDR2 is SNEGSKA (reference sequence). Here the CDR3 reads CSARDRLETDTQYF. As DNA, the CDR3 is TGCAGTGCTAGAGATCGACTAGAGACAGATACGCAGTATTTT.

The J gene is TRBJ2-5, the V gene TRBV6-5; D call uncertain. Germline CDR1 reads MNHEY; CDR2 reads SVGAGI. CDR3 length: 14 residues. The V gene lost 6 bases and the J gene lost 1 base, with 12 bases spanning the gap. The CDR3 loop reads CASSSSAGQETQYF. The CDR3 bases are TGTGCCAGCAGCTCCTCTGCAGGCCAAGAGACCCAGTACTTC.

The chain couples TRBV11-1 to TRBJ2-3; 16 bases agree with TRBD2. The CDR3 has 19 amino acids. CDR1 and CDR2 (germline): SGHAT, FQDESV (reference sequence). Trimming cost V 5 bases and J 4 bases; bases outside gene matches: 12. CDR3 protein: CASSLPPGTSGGVSDTQYF. As DNA, the CDR3 is TGTGCCAGCAGCCTACCCCCTGGGACTAGCGGGGGGGTATCAGATACGCAGTATTTT.

This clonotype appeared a few times. This chain links TRBV12-3 or TRBV12-4 with TRBJ1-6; the D gene is possibly TRBD1 (5 bases). Trimming stripped 7 bases from V and 6 bases from J, with 25 bases between. CDR3 length: 18 residues. CDR3 sequence reads: CASTYLEGLLPFNSPLHF. The CDR3 DNA is TGTGCCAGCACCTACCTTGAGGGGCTCCTACCCTTTAATTCACCCCTCCACTTT.

The J gene is TRBJ1-2, the V gene TRBV28; D ambiguous. CDR1 is MDHEN and CDR2 is SYDVKM in the germline V gene. V was cut by 6 bases and J by 7 bases, with 12 bases left in between. CDR3 length: 12 amino acids. CDR3 in DNA: TGTGCCAGCAGACTCGATGTGGCTGGCTACACCTTC. Translating it yields CASRLDVAGYTF.

The gene calls are TRBV7-9 and TRBJ1-6; 7 nucleotides agree with TRBD1. The V gene's germline CDR1 is SEHNR and CDR2 FQNEAQ (reference sequence). This CDR3 is 17 amino acids long. Trimming took 4 bases from V and 0 from J; bases not matched to a gene: 6. The CDR3 here is CASSSQGLSSYNSPLHF. Here the CDR3 DNA reads TGTGCCAGCAGCTCACAGGGGTTGAGCTCCTATAATTCACCCCTCCACTTT.

V and J are TRBV28 and TRBJ2-7, with a tentative D call TRBD2 (5 bases). V lost 6 bases and J lost 7, with 28 bases in between. The CDR3 contains 17 residues. Germline V lookup: CDR1 MDHEN, CDR2 SYDVKM. Here the CDR3 reads CASSLPISWWFTGEQYF. The CDR3 nucleotides read TGTGCCAGCAGCTTACCTATATCATGGTGGTTTACGGGAGAGCAGTACTTC.

The V call is TRBV9, the J call TRBJ1-1; 7 bases are a match to TRBD1. With 4 bases clipped from V and 10 bases from J, the junction kept 16 bases outside the gene matches. Per germline, CDR1 SGDLS and CDR2 YYNGEE. The CDR3 covers 15 residues. CDR3: CASSPGTEGLLGAFF. CDR3 coding DNA: TGTGCCAGCAGCCCAGGGACAGAAGGTCTCCTGGGAGCTTTCTTT.

The CDR3 region has the DNA TGCGCCAGCAGCCCCCCAAGGGGAGAATACAATGAGCAGTTCTTC. It is translated as CASSPPRGEYNEQFF. V and J are TRBV5-1 and TRBJ2-1; tentatively, D is TRBD1 or TRBD2 (5 bases each). CDR1 is SGHRS, CDR2 YFSETQ, per germline. The CDR3 has 15 amino acids. Between the trimmed V and J ends, which lost 4 bases and 4 bases, there was a span of 15 bases.

This clonotype showed up just a few times. The genes are TRBV27 and TRBJ2-2; 9 nucleotides agree with TRBD2. This CDR3 region has 16 residues. Germline-derived CDR1 and CDR2 are MNHEY and SMNVEV (reference sequence). Unmatched junction bases numbered 8, after V lost 4 bases and J lost 5 bases. In DNA form, the CDR3 reads TGTGCCAGCAGTTACGATGGACTAGCGAGGACCGGGGAGCTGTTTTTT. This sequence encodes CASSYDGLARTGELFF.

Ten or more counts support this clonotype. This chain connects TRBV7-2 to TRBJ2-6; 16 bases are shared with TRBD2. The CDR3 spans 23 residues. Germline CDR1 reads SGHTA; CDR2 reads FQGNSA. Losses at the gene ends were 2 bases for V and 3 bases for J; bases not matched to a gene: 16. The CDR3 spells CASSLRGQPGTSGRVLGANVLTF. The CDR3 nucleotides read TGTGCCAGCAGCTTACGTGGACAACCCGGGACTAGCGGGAGGGTACTTGGGGCCAACGTCCTGACTTTC.

This clonotype has only a few counts. The V and J genes are TRBV12-3 or TRBV12-4 and TRBJ1-1, with D hard to call. This CDR3 has 14 residues. V lost 6 bases to trimming and J lost 2 bases, with 13 bases between them. CDR3: CASSSIADNTEAFF. Written as DNA, the CDR3 is TGTGCCAGCAGCTCTATCGCAGATAACACTGAAGCTTTCTTT.

There are a few counts of this clonotype. The CDR3 coding sequence is TGCAGTGCCCAGCAGGCCTACGAGCAGTACTTC. Amino acid sequence: CSAQQAYEQYF. J is TRBJ2-7 and V is TRBV20-1; D gene ambiguous. In germline, CDR1 is DFQATT, CDR2 SNEGSKA (reference sequence). Between the trimmed V and J ends, which lost 6 bases and 2 bases, there was a span of 8 bases. The CDR3 runs to 11 residues.

V usage is TRBV5-5 and J usage is TRBJ2-1, with D hard to call. Germline V gives CDR1 SGHKS, CDR2 YYEKEE (reference sequence). V was shortened by 0 bases and J by 5 bases, with 12 bases between the two germline ends. This CDR3 region has 15 residues. The CDR3 region has the DNA TGTGCCAGCAGCTTGGTCTTTGGCGGACACAATGAGCAGTTCTTC. This encodes CASSLVFGGHNEQFF.

The chain employs TRBV11-2 and TRBJ2-7, with no clear D. V gave up 1 base and J gave up 1 base, with 8 bases separating them. Per germline, CDR1 SGHAT and CDR2 FQNNGV. CDR3 size: 14 residues. The CDR3 sequence: CASSLGPGSYEQYF. The DNA of the CDR3 is TGTGCCAGCAGCTTAGGCCCAGGATCCTACGAGCAGTACTTC.

In its sample, this clonotype was seen a few times. The rearrangement joins TRBV20-1 to TRBJ2-3; D call uncertain. The germline V gene has CDR1 DFQATT and CDR2 SNEGSKA (reference sequence). The V end lost 5 bases, the J end lost 0 bases, and 6 bases lay between the germline ends. The CDR3 is 12 amino acids. CDR3 residues: CSAAPSTDTQYF. The CDR3 DNA sequence: TGCAGTGCTGCCCCTAGCACAGATACGCAGTATTTT.

This clonotype turned up a few times. J is TRBJ1-2 and V is TRBV12-3 or TRBV12-4; TRBD1 matches 8 bases. The ends lost 5 bases at V and 5 bases at J; junction bases unmatched: 10. This CDR3 spans 15 amino acids. For the CDR3, the DNA is TGTGCCAGCAGTGCAGGGGGCGCAGGGTGGTATGGCTACACCTTC. Translating it yields CASSAGGAGWYGYTF.